Each of the 29 T cell receptor beta chains below was sequenced from the same sample in a study of Ad26.COV2.S vaccination and SARS-CoV-2 variants. Treatment specified: approximately 18 received Ad26.COV2.S at low or high dose, single or two shots; a few received placebo; per-sample allocation not given. All samples were drawn on day 63, counting from the first vaccine or placebo injection. Sequenced by immunoSEQ multiplex PCR; TCRdb stores in-frame clones only, minus some. The table shows some 480,000 clones, with 70% to 90% occurring only once. The sequenced sample was peripheral blood, obtained in a trial of Ad26.COV2.S vaccine versus placebo. Receptor source: a person aged 18-65 years who received the Ad26.COV2.S COVID-19 vaccine or a placebo.

This sequence joins TRBV3-1 (or the pseudogene TRBV3-2) and TRBJ2-7; D not certain. The CDR3 is 15 amino acids. V was trimmed by 0 bases and J by 5 bases, leaving 14 bases between them. The germline gives CDR1 LGHDT, CDR2 YNNKEL (reference sequence). CDR3 sequence: CASSQEDQGGHEQYF. The DNA for the CDR3 is TGTGCCAGCAGCCAAGAAGATCAAGGTGGCCACGAGCAGTACTTC.

The gene calls are TRBV2 and TRBJ2-1, with D unclear. Trimming pared 6 bases from V and 10 bases from J, leaving 19 bases between. In germline, CDR1 is SNHLY, CDR2 FYNNEI. The CDR3 is 14 amino acids. The DNA of the CDR3 is TGTGCCAGCAGGACCTACGCGGTGCTAGGAGAGCAGTTCTTC. Protein product: CASRTYAVLGEQFF.

The chain is built from TRBV5-4 and TRBJ2-5, with unresolved D. V was shortened by 5 bases and J by 1 base, with 6 bases between the two germline ends. CDR1 SGHNT and CDR2 YYREEE come from the germline V gene (reference sequence). The CDR3 length is 12 residues. In DNA, the CDR3 is TGTGCCAGCAGTTACCTCCAAGAGACCCAGTACTTC. Its translation is CASSYLQETQYF. Drawing the rest from reference TRBV5-4 and TRBJ2-5, the complete variable domain is ETGVTQSPTHLIKTRGQQVTLRCSSQSGHNTVSWYQQALGQGPQFIFQYYREEENGRGNFPPRFSGLQFPNYSSELNVNALELDDSALYLCASSYLQETQYFGPGTRLLVL.

The gene calls are TRBV6-5 and TRBJ1-1; a weak D match, TRBD1 (6 bases). V dropped 9 bases and J dropped 5 bases, with 22 bases sitting between them. Germline CDR1 reads MNHEY; CDR2 reads SVGAGI. CDR3 length equals 15 residues. CDR3 nucleotides: TGTGCCAGTCGCAGTGTCAGCGTGACAGGTACTGAAGCTTTCTTT. This codes for CASRSVSVTGTEAFF.

The rearrangement joins TRBV27 to TRBJ1-6, with D hard to call. V lost 8 bases, J lost 7 bases, and 9 bases lay in between. Germline CDR1 is MNHEY and CDR2 is SMNVEV (reference sequence). The CDR3 is 12 residues long. CDR3 in amino acids: CASRPGNSPLHF. In DNA form, the CDR3 reads TGTGCCAGCCGCCCGGGGAATTCACCCCTCCACTTT.

The rearrangement links TRBV3-1 (or the pseudogene TRBV3-2) to TRBJ1-1; possibly TRBD1 for D (5 bases). Per germline, CDR1 LGHDT and CDR2 YNNKEL (reference sequence). CDR3 length equals 15 residues. The V end was cut by 2 bases, the J end by 4 bases, with 14 bases between. Here the CDR3 reads CASSQTRGVGTEAFF. In nucleotides, the CDR3 is TGTGCCAGCAGCCAAACACGAGGGGTTGGCACTGAAGCTTTCTTT.

The gene calls are TRBV5-1 and TRBJ2-5, with 16 bases fitting TRBD2. Germline CDR1 is SGHRS and CDR2 is YFSETQ. CDR3 length: 18 amino acids. V was clipped by 7 bases and J by 3 bases; unmatched bases: 12. The CDR3 region has the DNA TGCGCCAGCGACACGGGACTAGCGGGAGGGCGGAGTAAAGAGACCCAGTACTTC. Its translation: CASDTGLAGGRSKETQYF.

The chain couples TRBV28 to TRBJ2-7; 8 nucleotides align to TRBD2. CDR3 size: 14 residues. CDR1 MDHEN and CDR2 SYDVKM come from the germline V gene. J lost 4 bases, V lost 10 bases, and 12 bases had no gene match. The CDR3 reads CATMAGGTAYEQYF. In DNA form, the CDR3 reads TGTGCCACCATGGCGGGAGGTACGGCGTACGAGCAGTACTTC.

V usage is TRBV7-9 and J usage is TRBJ2-3, with TRBD2 matching over 11 bases. The CDR3 is made up of 17 amino acids. With V trimmed by 4 bases and J by 0 bases, 6 bases remained unmatched. Germline CDR1 and CDR2: SEHNR and FQNEAQ (reference sequence). CDR3 loop: CASSSGTSGLSTDTQYF. In DNA, the CDR3 is TGTGCCAGCAGCTCCGGGACTAGCGGTCTTAGCACAGATACGCAGTATTTT.

This clone is a singleton in its sample. The rearrangement joins TRBV28 to TRBJ1-2; D is unclear. The germline V and J ends were trimmed by 4 bases and 0 bases, with 9 bases remaining between them. This CDR3 spans 14 amino acids. Germline V lookup: CDR1 MDHEN, CDR2 SYDVKM. The CDR3 coding sequence is TGTGCCAGCAGTTCAGGTTTAGCTAACTATGGCTACACCTTC. This translates into CASSSGLANYGYTF.

CDR3 sequence reads: CASSAYPQGGYTF. DNA for the CDR3: TGTGCCAGCAGCGCCTACCCCCAGGGTGGCTACACCTTC. The V and J genes are TRBV25-1 and TRBJ1-2, with D perhaps TRBD1 (5 bases). Germline V lookup: CDR1 MGHDK, CDR2 SYGVNS. V lost 6 bases and J 7 bases, leaving 15 bases between the germline ends. The CDR3 consists of 13 residues.

The count of this clone is one. The V call is TRBV7-8, the J call TRBJ2-6; the match to TRBD1 covers 7 bases. Germline V gene sequence: CDR1 SGHVS, CDR2 FQNEAQ. This CDR3 comprises 18 residues. V was pared by 3 bases and J by 0 bases, with 8 bases of the junction left unmatched. The chain's CDR3 is CASSFTGAAVSGANVLTF. CDR3 coding DNA: TGTGCCAGCAGCTTTACAGGGGCTGCGGTCTCTGGGGCCAACGTCCTGACTTTC.

V gene TRBV27 combines with J gene TRBJ1-6, with D possibly being TRBD1 (5 bases). CDR3 size: 14 residues. The V and J ends lost 7 bases and 9 bases respectively, with 16 bases between them. Germline V gene lookup returns CDR1 MNHEY and CDR2 SMNVEV (reference sequence). CDR3 coding DNA: TGTGCCAGCACCGCTGGCAGGGCGTTTTCACCCCTCCACTTT. It translates to CASTAGRAFSPLHF.

The V gene is TRBV5-4, the J gene TRBJ1-1; D not resolved. In germline, CDR1 is SGHNT, CDR2 YYREEE (reference sequence). CDR3 length equals 15 residues. V was trimmed by 2 bases and J by 0 bases, leaving 11 bases between them. The CDR3 sequence: CASSFGGRMNTEAFF. Here the CDR3 DNA reads TGTGCCAGCAGCTTTGGTGGGCGGATGAACACTGAAGCTTTCTTT.

The gene calls are TRBV7-9 and TRBJ2-7, with D uncertain. V was cut by 5 bases and J by 7 bases, with 12 bases left in between. The CDR3 runs to 12 residues. Germline V gene lookup returns CDR1 SEHNR and CDR2 FQNEAQ (reference sequence). The CDR3: CASSLGVREQYF. In DNA form, the CDR3 reads TGTGCCAGCAGCCTGGGTGTGAGAGAGCAGTACTTC.

The genes are TRBV28 and TRBJ1-2; D is uncertain. Germline V gene data show CDR1 as MDHEN and CDR2 as SYDVKM. Trimming shortened V by 4 bases and J by 8 bases, and 8 bases separated the two germline ends. The CDR3 extends over 11 amino acids. The CDR3 protein is CASSSEEGYTF. The CDR3 nucleotides read TGTGCCAGCAGTTCGGAGGAAGGCTACACCTTC.

The chain links TRBV13 to TRBJ2-7, with TRBD1 identical over 11 bases. Germline V CDR1 and CDR2: PRHDT, FYEKMQ (reference sequence). V lost 5 bases to trimming and J lost 5 bases; unmatched junction nucleotides: 5. CDR3 length equals 14 residues. This CDR3 reads CASSPGQGGHEQYF. Written as DNA, the CDR3 is TGTGCCAGCAGCCCGGGACAGGGGGGCCACGAGCAGTACTTC.

This clone occurred a few times. The V and J genes are TRBV7-2 and TRBJ1-1, with D possibly being TRBD1 (5 bases). V was clipped by 2 bases and J by 0 bases, with 10 bases between them. The V gene's germline CDR1 is SGHTA and CDR2 FQGNSA. CDR3 size: 15 residues. The CDR3 here is CASSLSAGLNTEAFF. CDR3 coding DNA: TGTGCCAGCAGCTTATCGGCAGGGTTGAACACTGAAGCTTTCTTT.

The chain carries TRBV7-9 and TRBJ1-1, with D uncertain. The CDR3 has 13 amino acids. Germline V CDR1 and CDR2: SEHNR, FQNEAQ (reference sequence). V lost 3 bases to trimming and J lost 0 bases, with 5 bases between them. The CDR3 DNA is TGTGCCAGCAGCTTCTCTGTGAACACTGAAGCTTTCTTT. It specifies CASSFSVNTEAFF.

The V gene is TRBV29-1, the J gene TRBJ1-2; TRBD1 matches 9 bases. This CDR3 has 10 residues. With V trimmed by 6 bases and J by 9 bases, 2 bases remained unmatched. CDR1 and CDR2 (germline): SQVTM, ANQGSEA. The CDR3 coding sequence is TGCAGCGTCGGACAGGGGCGCTACACCTTC. Translated: CSVGQGRYTF. Supplemented by reference TRBV29-1 and TRBJ1-2, the full variable domain reads SAVISQKPSRDICQRGTSLTIQCQVDSQVTMMFWYRQQPGQSLTLIATANQGSEATYESGFVIDKFPISRPNLTFSTLTVSNMSPEDSSIYLCSVGQGRYTFGSGTRLTVV.

The V and J genes are TRBV28 and TRBJ2-7, with 7 bases lining up with TRBD1. Germline loops: CDR1 MDHEN, CDR2 SYDVKM. V shed 5 bases, J shed 6 bases, and the junction held 4 bases outside the gene matches. The CDR3 spans 12 residues. CDR3 coding DNA: TGTGCCAGCAGTCAACAGGGGTTCGAGCAGTACTTC. Translated, it gives CASSQQGFEQYF.

The chain joins TRBV18 to TRBJ2-1; 8 bases are a match to TRBD2. The J segment lost 5 bases and the V segment lost 3 bases, leaving 9 bases of the junction unmatched. This CDR3 is 16 amino acids long. Germline lookup yields CDR1 KGHSH and CDR2 LQKENI. The CDR3 coding sequence is TGTGCCAGCTCACCGGGTGGTAGCGGGACTAACAATGAGCAGTTCTTC. It is translated as CASSPGGSGTNNEQFF.

The chain joins TRBV18 to TRBJ1-1; 9 bases line up with TRBD1. The CDR3 is 14 amino acids. CDR1 is KGHSH and CDR2 is LQKENI in the germline V gene. The V and J ends lost 3 bases and 5 bases, in that order; junction bases with no gene match: 4. CDR3 in amino acids: CASSPGTGMTEAFF. CDR3 DNA sequence: TGTGCCAGCTCACCGGGGACAGGGATGACTGAAGCTTTCTTT.

This rearrangement joins TRBV3-1 (or the pseudogene TRBV3-2) to TRBJ2-1; no clear D gene. Germline CDR1 and CDR2: LGHDT and YNNKEL (reference sequence). The CDR3 has 12 amino acids. V was cut by 1 base and J by 8 bases, with 6 bases left in between. Written as DNA, the CDR3 is TGTGCCAGCAGCCAAGTAAGGGATGAGCAGTTCTTC. Its protein product is CASSQVRDEQFF.

The chain joins TRBV15 to TRBJ2-3; D possibly corresponds to TRBD2 (6 bases). Germline CDR1 is LNHNV and CDR2 is YYDKDF (reference sequence). The CDR3 totals 13 residues. Trimming removed 9 bases at V and 2 bases at J, with 12 bases between. CDR3 DNA: TGTGCCACAGGGGCGGGGATCACAGATACGCAGTATTTT. It encodes CATGAGITDTQYF.

The chain uses TRBV6-1 and TRBJ1-2, with D uncertain. V lost 2 bases, J lost 5 bases, and 12 bases lay in between. This CDR3 region has 14 residues. CDR1 is MNHNS and CDR2 is SASEGT in the germline V gene. CDR3 residues: CASSENRGGYGYTF. The DNA of the CDR3 is TGTGCCAGCAGTGAAAATCGGGGTGGGTATGGCTACACCTTC.

The chain couples TRBV30 to TRBJ2-1; tentative D call: TRBD1 (6 bases). The CDR3 is 15 amino acids. Germline CDR1 GTSNPN, CDR2 SVGIG (reference sequence). V dropped 3 bases and J dropped 6 bases, with 18 bases sitting between them. CDR3 in amino acids: CAWREVRTVINEQFF. CDR3 bases: TGTGCCTGGAGAGAAGTCCGGACAGTCATCAATGAGCAGTTCTTC.

A few counts support this clone. The rearrangement uses TRBV30 and TRBJ2-7; TRBD2 might be the D (6 bases). Trimming took 0 bases from V and 3 from J, leaving 12 bases between them. This CDR3 has 14 residues. The V gene's germline CDR1 is GTSNPN and CDR2 SVGIG (reference sequence). The DNA of the CDR3 is TGTGCCTGGAGTGTACGACTAGGGGACTACGAGCAGTACTTC. Translating gives CAWSVRLGDYEQYF.

J is TRBJ1-1 and V is TRBV4-1; the D is unclear. CDR1 and CDR2 (germline): MGHRA, YSYEKL. Trimming removed 0 bases at V and 0 bases at J, with 8 bases between. The CDR3 sequence is 15 residues long. CDR3: CASSQEGSLNTEAFF. CDR3 nucleotides: TGCGCCAGCAGCCAAGAGGGCAGCTTGAACACTGAAGCTTTCTTT.